The clone carrying this T cell receptor (beta chain) occurred a few times. As yet, its antigen is unknown. The source of the sample is a study of CD8 T cells in ankylosing spondylitis. Notes on the study in general: Characteristic, it appeared, of ankylosing spondylitis blood was a TCR beta motif of fewer than 10 highly homologous variants. Past studies reported some motif variants in reactive arthritis synovial fluid and blood. There was reportedly significant enrichment of clones that were disease-linked in matched ankylosing spondylitis synovial fluid.

The length of the CDR3 is 17 residues. Germline V gene sequence: CDR1 LGHNA, CDR2 YSLEER. V lost 1 base and J 4 bases, leaving 19 bases between the germline ends. Preparation of TCR beta libraries was done by quantitative 5'-RACE with molecular barcodes. TCRdb reanalysed the 5' RACE reads using MiXCR and keeps one entry per CDR3 protein. The table records 750,000 to 850,000 distinct CDR3 sequences, 10% to 15% of them present only once. The sequenced material came from blood, either unsorted or a sorted T cell fraction (not recorded which). The sequence derives from a male donor with ankylosing spondylitis. The V call is TRBV4-3, the J call TRBJ2-5; D might be TRBD2 (6 bases). CDR3 region: CASSQGLIGTGGETQYF. CDR3 DNA sequence: TGCGCCAGCAGCCAAGGTCTTATCGGGACTGGAGGAGAGACCCAGTACTTC.